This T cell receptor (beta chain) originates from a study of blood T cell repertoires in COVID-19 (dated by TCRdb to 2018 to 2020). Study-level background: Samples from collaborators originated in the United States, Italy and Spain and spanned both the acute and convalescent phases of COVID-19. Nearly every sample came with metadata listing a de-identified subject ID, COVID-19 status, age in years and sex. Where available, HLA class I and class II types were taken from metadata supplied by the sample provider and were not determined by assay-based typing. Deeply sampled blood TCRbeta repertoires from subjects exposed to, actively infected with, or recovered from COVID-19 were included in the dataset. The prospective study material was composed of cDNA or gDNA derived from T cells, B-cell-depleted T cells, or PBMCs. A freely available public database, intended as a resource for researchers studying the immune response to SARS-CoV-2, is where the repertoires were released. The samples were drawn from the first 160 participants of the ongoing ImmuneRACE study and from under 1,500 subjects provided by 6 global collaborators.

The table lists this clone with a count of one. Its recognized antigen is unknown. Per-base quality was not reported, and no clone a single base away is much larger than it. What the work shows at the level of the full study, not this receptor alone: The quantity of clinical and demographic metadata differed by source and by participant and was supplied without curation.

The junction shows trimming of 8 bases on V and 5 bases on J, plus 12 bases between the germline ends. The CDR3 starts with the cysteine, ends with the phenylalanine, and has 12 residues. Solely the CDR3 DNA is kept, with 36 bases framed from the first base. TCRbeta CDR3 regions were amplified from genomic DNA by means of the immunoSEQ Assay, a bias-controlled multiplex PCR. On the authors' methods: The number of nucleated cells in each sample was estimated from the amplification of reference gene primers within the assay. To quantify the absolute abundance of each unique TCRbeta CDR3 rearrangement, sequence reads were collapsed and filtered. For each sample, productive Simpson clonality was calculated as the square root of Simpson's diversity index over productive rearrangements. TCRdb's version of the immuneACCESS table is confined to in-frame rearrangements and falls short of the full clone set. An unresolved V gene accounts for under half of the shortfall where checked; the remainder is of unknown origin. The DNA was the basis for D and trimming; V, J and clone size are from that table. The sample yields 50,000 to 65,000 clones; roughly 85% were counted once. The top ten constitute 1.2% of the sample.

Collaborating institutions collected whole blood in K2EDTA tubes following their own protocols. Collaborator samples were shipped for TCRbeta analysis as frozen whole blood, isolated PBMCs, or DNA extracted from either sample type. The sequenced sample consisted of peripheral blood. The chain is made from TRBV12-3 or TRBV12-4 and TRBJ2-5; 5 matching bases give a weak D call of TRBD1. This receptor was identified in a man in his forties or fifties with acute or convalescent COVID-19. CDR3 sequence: CASGKGFETQYF. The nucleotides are TGTGCCAGCGGTAAGGGGTTTGAGACCCAGTACTTC.